The 21 T cell receptor beta chains below were found in one sample sequenced in a study of regulatory T cells in long-lasting Graves disease. Construction of the TCR beta libraries employed iRepertoire HTBI primers in conjunction with Arm-PCR of CDR3 regions. MiXCR, applied by TCRdb to the multiplex PCR reads, yields one record per CDR3 protein. The sample consists of roughly 560,000 distinct CDR3 sequences, approximately 12% of them appearing once. Time point specified: newly diagnosed GD, antithyroid drugs for less than 3 months. RNA isolated from PBMCs was used to make the TCR library. The same data also went into a second study, on T cells in Graves' hyperthyroidism and ophthalmopathy.

Source: peripheral blood mononuclear cells (PBMCs), taken at new diagnosis, from a patient treated with antithyroid drugs. The receptors derive from a woman under 40 with Graves disease.

This clonotype was observed a few times. This rearrangement joins TRBV15 to TRBJ1-5, with D possibly matching TRBD1 (6 bases). The CDR3 length is 15 residues. In germline, CDR1 is LNHNV, CDR2 YYDKDF (reference sequence). V lost 5 bases to trimming and J lost 2 bases, with 13 bases between them. The CDR3 nucleotides are TGTGCCACCAGCGGCGGTAGACAGGGCAATCAGCCCCAGCATTTT. Translation: CATSGGRQGNQPQHF. Filled out from reference TRBV15 and TRBJ1-5, the complete variable domain reads DAMVIQNPRYQVTQFGKPVTLSCSQTLNHNVMYWYQQKSSQAPKLLFHYYDKDFNNEADTPDNFQSRRPNTSFCFLDIRSPGLGDTAMYLCATSGGRQGNQPQHFGDGTRLSIL.

The table lists this clonotype with many counts. The genes are TRBV7-2 and TRBJ2-7; D not certain. Germline V gene lookup returns CDR1 SGHTA and CDR2 FQGNSA. Trimming cost V 3 bases and J 3 bases, with 12 bases left between them. CDR3 length: 14 amino acids. This CDR3 reads CASSFRPGVYEQYF. The CDR3 bases are TGTGCCAGCAGCTTCAGGCCTGGGGTCTACGAGCAGTACTTC.

This clonotype has a count of ten or more. This chain joins TRBV29-1 and TRBJ2-3, with D perhaps matching TRBD1 (6 bases). The CDR3 contains 13 residues. CDR1 SQVTM and CDR2 ANQGSEA come from the germline V gene. Deletions cut 4 bases from V and 2 bases from J, with 10 bases between. The CDR3 bases are TGCAGCGTTGGACAGGACCTCACAGATACGCAGTATTTT. It translates to CSVGQDLTDTQYF.

This chain links TRBV15 with TRBJ2-7, with a tentative D call TRBD2 (5 bases). Germline CDR1 LNHNV, CDR2 YYDKDF (reference sequence). The CDR3 runs 16 residues. V was pared by 0 bases and J by 1 base, with 13 bases between. The DNA for the CDR3 is TGTGCCACCAGCAGAGATCCCATGGGGAGATCCTACGAGCAGTACTTC. Protein: CATSRDPMGRSYEQYF. Drawing the rest from reference TRBV15 and TRBJ2-7, the complete variable domain is DAMVIQNPRYQVTQFGKPVTLSCSQTLNHNVMYWYQQKSSQAPKLLFHYYDKDFNNEADTPDNFQSRRPNTSFCFLDIRSPGLGDTAMYLCATSRDPMGRSYEQYFGPGTRLTVT.

This clonotype was seen repeatedly, ten times or more. The chain carries TRBV7-9 and TRBJ2-1; 7 nucleotides agree with TRBD2. V was clipped by 3 bases and J by 6 bases; unmatched bases: 8. The CDR3 has 15 amino acids. Germline CDR1 is SEHNR and CDR2 is FQNEAQ (reference sequence). Here the CDR3 DNA reads TGTGCCAGCAGCTTGGCGGGAGCAACGGGCAATGAGCAGTTCTTC. Its protein product is CASSLAGATGNEQFF.

V usage is TRBV24-1 and J usage is TRBJ2-1; TRBD1 is a possible D gene (6 bases). Trimming stripped 4 bases from V and 4 bases from J, with 13 bases between. CDR1 and CDR2 from the germline V gene are KGHDR and SFDVKD. The CDR3 totals 15 residues. The CDR3 here is CATSDTQGAYNEQFF. The CDR3, as DNA: TGTGCCACCAGTGACACACAGGGAGCGTACAATGAGCAGTTCTTC.

The rearrangement uses TRBV4-3 and TRBJ1-1; the D call may be TRBD1 or TRBD2 (6 bases each). TRBJ2-3 matches the DNA end more closely, so the J call is doubtful. This CDR3 is 17 amino acids long. From germline, CDR1 is LGHNA and CDR2 YSLEER. For the CDR3, the DNA is TGCGCCAGCAGCCAAGATCAAGGGGGGCTCGTGGCGGATACGCAGTATTTT. It yields the protein CASSQDQGGLVADTQYF.

At least ten counts were recorded for this clonotype. This chain connects TRBV2 to TRBJ1-2; 10 nucleotides align to TRBD1. V lost 7 bases, J lost 8 bases, and 10 bases stayed unmatched. Looked up from germline, CDR1 is SNHLY and CDR2 is FYNNEI. The CDR3 is 14 residues long. In DNA form, the CDR3 reads TGTGCCAGCAACCTATTGACAGGGGGCGGGGGCTACACCTTC. Translated, it gives CASNLLTGGGGYTF.

This clonotype was counted many times. The gene calls are TRBV7-3 and TRBJ2-1; TRBD1 matches 8 bases. V dropped 2 bases and J dropped 8; count of bases not matched to a gene: 5. Germline values: CDR1 SGHTA, CDR2 FQGTGA. The CDR3 totals 14 residues. The CDR3 protein is CASSLGGQGYEQFF. In DNA form, the CDR3 reads TGTGCCAGCAGCTTAGGAGGACAGGGTTATGAGCAGTTCTTC. Complete variable domain (other parts from reference TRBV7-3 and TRBJ2-1): GAGVSQTPSNKVTEKGKYVELRCDPISGHTALYWYRQSLGQGPEFLIYFQGTGAADDSGLPNDRFFAVRPEGSVSTLKIQRTERGDSAVYLCASSLGGQGYEQFFGPGTRLTVL.

As concerns this clonotype: As the CDR3 is not closed by the conserved phenylalanine or tryptophan, this likely results from a read error. The chain employs TRBV7-2 and TRBJ1-5, with D possibly being TRBD1 (5 bases). This CDR3 region has 12 residues. V gave up 4 bases and J gave up 7 bases, with 8 bases separating them. The germline V gene has CDR1 SGHTA and CDR2 FQGNSA. The chain's CDR3 is CASSWGEQPQHL. In nucleotides, the CDR3 is TGTGCCAGCAGCTGGGGGGAACAGCCCCAGCATCTT.

This clonotype occurred a few times. The V gene is TRBV28, the J gene TRBJ2-1, with TRBD2 matching 9 bases. Germline V gene lookup returns CDR1 MDHEN and CDR2 SYDVKM. The ends lost 5 bases at V and 0 bases at J; junction bases unmatched: 17. This CDR3 is 20 amino acids long. CDR3 loop: CASSPPTSGVGFSSYNEQFF. CDR3 nucleotide sequence: TGTGCCAGCAGTCCCCCGACTAGCGGAGTTGGATTCAGCTCCTACAATGAGCAGTTCTTC.

This clonotype was seen repeatedly, ten times or more. The CDR3 spells CASSGHGLVPTEAFF. CDR3 in DNA: TGCGCCAGCAGTGGACATGGACTGGTCCCCACTGAAGCTTTCTTT. The chain employs TRBV10-1 and TRBJ1-1; no firm D call. Between the trimmed V and J ends, which lost 4 bases and 4 bases, there was a span of 16 bases. Germline CDR1 is WNHNN and CDR2 is SYGVQD (reference sequence). CDR3 length: 15 amino acids.

This clonotype was seen at least ten times. The chain couples TRBV24-1 to TRBJ2-1; 12 nucleotides match TRBD2. Germline V gene data show CDR1 as KGHDR and CDR2 as SFDVKD. CDR3 length: 16 amino acids. With 5 bases clipped from V and 2 bases from J, the junction kept 3 bases outside the gene matches. Here the CDR3 reads CATSGGLAGPYNEQFF. The CDR3 nucleotides are TGTGCCACCAGTGGAGGACTAGCGGGACCCTACAATGAGCAGTTCTTC.

The sample holds many counts of this clonotype. CDR3 protein: CATSITRGGLRETQYF. In nucleotides, the CDR3 is TGTGCCACCAGCATCACCCGGGGTGGCCTGAGGGAGACCCAGTACTTC. The rearrangement uses TRBV15 and TRBJ2-5, with a weak D call TRBD2 (5 bases). This CDR3 is built from 16 residues. The germline V gene has CDR1 LNHNV and CDR2 YYDKDF (reference sequence). The V end lost 4 bases, the J end lost 5 bases, and 20 bases lay between the germline ends.

The table lists this clonotype with a few counts. The V call is TRBV5-1, the J call TRBJ2-5; the match to TRBD2 covers 10 bases. Losses at the gene ends were 0 bases for V and 5 bases for J; bases not matched to a gene: 10. Germline V gene data show CDR1 as SGHRS and CDR2 as YFSETQ. CDR3 length: 17 amino acids. In nucleotides, the CDR3 is TGCGCCAGCAGCTTGGGGGCCCTAGCGGGAGACACGGAGACCCAGTACTTC. Encoded protein: CASSLGALAGDTETQYF.

The chain employs TRBV7-9 and TRBJ1-2; no reliable D call. CDR1 and CDR2 from the germline V gene are SEHNR and FQNEAQ (reference sequence). This CDR3 comprises 13 residues. Trimming cost V 2 bases and J 4 bases, with 8 bases left between them. The DNA of the CDR3 is TGTGCCAGCAGCTTATCCGAGATCTATGGCTACACCTTC. Protein sequence: CASSLSEIYGYTF. Together with reference TRBV7-9 and TRBJ1-2, the CDR3 gives the full variable domain: DTGVSQNPRHKITKRGQNVTFRCDPISEHNRLYWYRQTLGQGPEFLTYFQNEAQLEKSRLLSDRFSAERPKGSFSTLEIQRTEQGDSAMYLCASSLSEIYGYTFGSGTRLTVV.

This clonotype was detected many times. The V call is TRBV28, the J call TRBJ2-7, with TRBD1 matching 8 bases. Trimming at V came to 3 bases and at J to 3 bases, leaving 4 bases not matched to a gene. CDR1 and CDR2 (germline): MDHEN, SYDVKM. The CDR3 has 14 residues. CDR3 region: CASSFYRGSYEQYF. Here the CDR3 DNA reads TGTGCCAGCAGTTTCTACAGGGGGAGCTACGAGCAGTACTTC.

Comments on this clonotype: Since a much larger clone is just one base distant, this may be a read error. V and J are TRBV5-4 and TRBJ2-7; D possibly corresponds to TRBD2 (5 bases). Per germline, CDR1 SGHNT and CDR2 YYREEE (reference sequence). The CDR3 loop spans 14 amino acids. Trimming took 0 bases from V and 6 from J, leaving 13 bases between them. CDR3 protein: CASSLASSRGEQYF. The CDR3 nucleotides are TGTGCCAGCAGCTTGGCTAGCTCCCGGGGCGAGCAGTACTTC.

This clonotype was counted at least ten times. The V gene is TRBV29-1, the J gene TRBJ2-5, with a possible D match to TRBD2 (6 bases). Germline V CDR1 and CDR2: SQVTM, ANQGSEA. This CDR3 contains 13 residues. V lost 3 bases, J lost 1 base, and 9 bases lay in between. CDR3 sequence reads: CSVEEGLQETQYF. Written as DNA, the CDR3 is TGCAGCGTTGAGGAGGGTCTCCAAGAGACCCAGTACTTC.

The chain combines TRBV4-2 with TRBJ2-3; 7 bases are a match to TRBD2. Unmatched junction bases numbered 7, after V lost 0 bases and J lost 1 base. The CDR3 is made up of 17 amino acids. Germline values: CDR1 LGHNA, CDR2 YNFKEQ. The CDR3: CASSQDDSAGGTDTQYF. CDR3 sequence (DNA): TGTGCCAGCAGCCAAGATGATAGCGCGGGGGGCACAGATACGCAGTATTTT.

This clonotype turned up a few times. The chain recombines TRBV12-3 or TRBV12-4 with TRBJ1-5; D gene unclear. Trimming took 6 bases from V and 4 from J, leaving 13 bases between them. CDR3 length: 14 amino acids. CDR3 coding DNA: TGTGCCAGCAGCGCCGGACGGAAGAATCAGCCCCAGCATTTT. This sequence encodes CASSAGRKNQPQHF.